This T cell receptor (beta chain) was recovered during a study of cytomegalovirus exposure and HLA in healthy donors. PCR used 60 Vbeta primers and 13 Jbeta primers. Profiling relied on immunoSEQ multiplex PCR, and the TCRdb table lists in-frame clones only, not all of them. This table holds 130,000 to 150,000 clones. General study results and limits: A list of 164 TCR beta chains associated with cytomegalovirus was given.

V gave up 1 base and J gave up 3 bases, with 6 bases separating them. This CDR3 comprises 13 residues. Per germline, CDR1 SSHAT and CDR2 FNYEAQ (reference sequence). Note on this clone: Its antigen remains unknown.

The gene calls are TRBV7-7 and TRBJ1-1; the D is unclear. The sequencing sample was made of PBMCs. The receptor was derived from a man in his forties or fifties in good health and CMV-seronegative. The CDR3 sequence: CASSLGLDTEAFF. The CDR3 DNA sequence: TGTGCCAGCAGCTTAGGGCTAGACACTGAAGCTTTCTTT. The full variable domain, completed using reference TRBV7-7 and TRBJ1-1, is GAGVSQSPRYKVTKRGQDVTLRCDPISSHATLYWYQQALGQGPEFLTYFNYEAQPDKSGLPSDRFSAERPEGSISTLTIQRTEQRDSAMYRCASSLGLDTEAFFGQGTRLTVV.